Below are 11 T cell receptor beta chains sequenced from a single sample in a study of blood T cells in healthy people across ages. Sample-barcoded 5' priming and a J-beta primer mix drove a second PCR of about 6 to 12 cycles. TCRdb reanalysed the 5' RACE reads using MiXCR and keeps one entry per CDR3 protein. Here the sample spans about 1.5 million distinct CDR3 sequences, 35% to 45% being singletons. Sequenced sample: blood. The source of these receptors is a woman aged 18-30 years in good health.

This clonotype was picked up many times. A read error may account for a junction end that differs from germline. The chain uses TRBV5-1 and TRBJ1-2; 8 bases match TRBD1. The CDR3 spans 14 residues. The V gene's germline CDR1 is SGHRS and CDR2 YFSETQ. CDR3 in amino acids: CASSLGDRNYGYTF. The CDR3 DNA reads TGTGCCAGCAGCTTAGGGGACAGGAACTATGGCTACACCTTC.

The chain recombines TRBV20-1 with TRBJ2-1; 11 bases map to TRBD2. V lost 4 bases to trimming and J lost 0 bases; unmatched junction nucleotides: 5. From germline, CDR1 is DFQATT and CDR2 SNEGSKA (reference sequence). The CDR3 loop spans 16 amino acids. This CDR3 is CSAKTSGGISYNEQFF. The CDR3 nucleotides are TGCAGTGCTAAAACTAGCGGGGGTATCTCCTACAATGAGCAGTTCTTC.

The V and J genes are TRBV28 and TRBJ2-7, with 7 bases aligning to TRBD1. Germline lookup yields CDR1 MDHEN and CDR2 SYDVKM. The J segment lost 1 base and the V segment lost 0 bases, leaving 9 bases of the junction unmatched. This CDR3 contains 17 residues. CDR3 nucleotides: TGTGCCAGCAGTTTATGGGCCAACAGGGGAAGTTCCTACGAGCAGTACTTC. Encoded protein: CASSLWANRGSSYEQYF.

This clonotype was picked up many times. For the CDR3, the DNA is TGCAGTGCTAGATCACGGCAGCGAAAGGACCCAAGCTCCTACAATGAGCAGTTCTTC. Translated, it gives CSARSRQRKDPSSYNEQFF. This rearrangement joins TRBV20-1 to TRBJ2-1; D not resolved. V dropped 2 bases and J dropped 0 bases, with 23 bases sitting between them. CDR1 is DFQATT, CDR2 SNEGSKA, per germline (reference sequence). The CDR3 is made up of 19 amino acids.

The CDR3 is CASTLYRESYEQYF. Here the CDR3 DNA reads TGTGCCAGCACCCTTTACAGGGAAAGCTACGAGCAGTACTTC. This sequence joins TRBV6-2 or TRBV6-3 and TRBJ2-7; D might be TRBD1 (6 bases). The CDR3 is made up of 14 amino acids. V was clipped by 7 bases and J by 3 bases, with 16 bases between them. Germline CDR1 and CDR2: MNHEY and SVGEGT.

This clonotype was observed once. The genes are TRBV7-8 and TRBJ2-7, with D tentatively TRBD2 (5 bases). Per germline, CDR1 SGHVS and CDR2 FQNEAQ. Trimming removed 1 base at V and 0 bases at J, with 13 bases between. The CDR3 is made up of 16 amino acids. The CDR3 nucleotides read TGTGCCAGCAGCTTAGTGACGGGGTCGTACTCCTACGAGCAGTACTTC. Translating it yields CASSLVTGSYSYEQYF.

The chain joins TRBV5-1 to TRBJ2-1; D is uncertain. Looked up from germline, CDR1 is SGHRS and CDR2 is YFSETQ. The CDR3 sequence is 16 residues long. Trimming shortened V by 1 base and J by 3 bases, and 14 bases separated the two germline ends. The CDR3 spells CASSLRSKSFYNEQFF. Here the CDR3 DNA reads TGCGCCAGCAGCTTGAGGAGCAAGAGCTTCTACAATGAGCAGTTCTTC.

The CDR3 DNA reads TGTGCCAGCGGTAACCGGGGGGGATCCTACAATGAGCAGTTCTTC. It yields the protein CASGNRGGSYNEQFF. V gene TRBV7-8 combines with J gene TRBJ2-1; TRBD2 aligns across 8 bases. After removal of 8 bases from V and 1 base from J, the junction contained 7 bases not matched to a gene. This CDR3 has 15 residues. In germline, CDR1 is SGHVS, CDR2 FQNEAQ.

CDR3 region: CASSGAWYNEQFF. CDR3 sequence (DNA): TGTGCCAGCAGCGGAGCTTGGTACAATGAGCAGTTCTTC. The chain combines TRBV9 with TRBJ2-1; D is ambiguous. Germline CDR1 is SGDLS and CDR2 is YYNGEE. This CDR3 contains 13 residues. V was cut by 3 bases and J by 4 bases, with 8 bases left in between.

The genes are TRBV4-3 and TRBJ2-3, with D maybe TRBD1 (6 bases). The CDR3 length is 15 residues. CDR1 is LGHNA, CDR2 YSLEER, per germline. The V and J ends lost 1 base and 3 bases respectively, with 11 bases between them. In nucleotides, the CDR3 is TGCGCCAGCAGCCAAGTTAGGACAGATACAGATACGCAGTATTTT. The encoded protein is CASSQVRTDTDTQYF.

This clonotype was detected only a few times. This sequence joins TRBV29-1 and TRBJ2-1; 9 nucleotides match TRBD2. The CDR3 has 15 residues. In germline, CDR1 is SQVTM, CDR2 ANQGSEA. The trim removed 4 bases at V and 4 bases at J, leaving 8 bases unmatched. CDR3 region: CSVGGPSGAYNEQFF. In nucleotides, the CDR3 is TGCAGCGTTGGGGGCCCTAGCGGGGCTTACAATGAGCAGTTCTTC.